The clone carrying this T cell receptor beta chain has a single count. The data belong to a study of blood T cell repertoires in COVID-19. Background on the study: The analysed material was cDNA or gDNA that came from T cells, B-cell-depleted T cells, or PBMCs.

V lost 6 bases, J lost 1 base, and 10 bases lay in between. CDR1 is SNHLY, CDR2 FYNNEI, per germline. This CDR3 has 14 amino acids. Measured with immunoSEQ multiplex PCR; TCRdb has only the in-frame clones, and not every one. The top ten clones hold less than 5.5% of a sample with around 94,000 clones, approximately 91% of them seen once. The receptor's source is a man younger than 35 with acute or convalescent COVID-19. This chain connects TRBV2 to TRBJ1-3, with D possibly matching TRBD1 (6 bases). The sequenced sample was peripheral blood. Here the CDR3 reads CASSPGQSGNTIYF. The CDR3, as DNA: TGTGCCAGCAGCCCTGGACAGTCTGGAAACACCATATATTTT.